In its sample, the clone carrying this T cell receptor (beta chain) was seen a few times. Its matching antigen is unknown. A junction boundary mismatches the germline segment, possibly from a read error. Co-extracting RNA and DNA was done with about 18-33 mg of unsorted bulk tissue as input. The patients lived with chronic HBV infection and had not yet received any treatment. Germline-derived CDR1 and CDR2 are SQVTM and ANQGSEA. The CDR3 is 10 residues long. This sample is drawn from a study of tumor-infiltrating lymphocytes in primary liver carcinoma. Across the study: These were node-negative, non-metastatic T1-T3 tumors of roughly 4 to 10 cm. Roughly 3.5 to 7.5 million productive TCRbeta reads were obtained per sample, with similar numbers across tissue types.

A primer matching the constant region was used to make TCR beta cDNA from around 460 ng of total RNA. Investigators got TCR beta libraries out of three nested multiplex PCR rounds, done with slightly modified ARM-PCR. Rounds one and two of PCR, each of about 10 cycles, were primed with TRBV1-TRBV30 forward primers and a C-beta reverse primer. TCRdb recomputed calls from the multiplex PCR reads with MiXCR, one row per CDR3 protein. The profile shows about 120,000 distinct CDR3 sequences, around 65% of them singletons. General study findings and limits: The difference in top-250-clone fraction between tumors and blood was significant, favoring tumors (p = 0.039).

The source is a woman aged 55 to 70 with primary liver carcinoma and hepatitis B virus infection. Sequencing was done on a sample of tumor-adjacent normal liver tissue. J is TRBJ1-2 and V is TRBV29-1; a possible D gene is TRBD1 (6 bases). The CDR3 protein is CSVWDNFYAF. CDR3 DNA sequence: TGCAGTGTATGGGACAACTTCTACGCCTTC. The variable domain in full, completed from reference TRBV29-1 and TRBJ1-2, reads SAVISQKPSRDICQRGTSLTIQCQVDSQVTMMFWYRQQPGQSLTLIATANQGSEATYESGFVIDKFPISRPNLTFSTLTVSNMSPEDSSIYLCSVWDNFYAFGSGTRLTVV.